Listed here is a single T cell receptor (beta chain). It has no known antigen specificity. No base quality values were provided; no much bigger clone lies one nucleotide off. The sample is drawn from a study of control samples from healthy donors and cancer patients (dated by TCRdb to the early 2020s). Library construction relied on the immunoSEQ multiplex PCR assay. Imported from immuneACCESS, the table was reduced by TCRdb to in-frame sequences with V and J called. These copies leave out some clones; in studies compared against another copy, an unresolved V gene accounts for under half, and the cause of the remainder is not known. The sample table records some 130,000 clones; about 91% of these occur just once. The ten largest clonotypes hold around 3.3% of the sample. The specimen was blood. The sequence derives from a man in his forties in good health.

Here the CDR3 is given as CASSQVGEHTEAFF. In nucleotide form, the sequence is TGCGCCAGCAGCCAAGTCGGGGAGCACACTGAAGCTTTCTTT. The V gene is TRBV4-1 and the J gene is TRBJ1-1; the D gene is unclear. V drops 1 base and J drops 3 bases, leaving 9 bases in between. Counted from cysteine to phenylalanine, this CDR3 has 14 amino acids. Only the CDR3 region is kept as DNA, spanning 42 bases read in frame from base 1. CDR1 MGHRA and CDR2 YSYEKL are derived from the germline V gene.